A selection of T cell receptor beta chains follows, all from one sample in a study of monozygotic twins with inflammatory bowel disease. TCRdb reprocessed the 5' RACE reads and stores each CDR3 protein as one record, lacking DNA. Its listing shows 150,000 to 200,000 distinct CDR3 sequences. The specimen sequenced was blood. The origin of the receptors is a human donor with ulcerative colitis or Crohn's disease, or a healthy co-twin of an affected twin (not recorded which). Each CDR3 is given with its conserved first and last residue. Fields, in order: V gene, CDR3 length, J gene, CDR3 protein.

TRBV10-3	13	TRBJ1-2	CAISLHQGDGYTF
TRBV19	14	TRBJ1-2	CATQRQGANYGYTF
TRBV7-9	16	TRBJ2-1	CASSSSGTVSYNEQFF
TRBV28	15	TRBJ2-1	CASSFPGQGNGEQFF
TRBV5-1	14	TRBJ1-2	CASGYSTNYYGYTF
TRBV5-1	16	TRBJ2-2	CASSDQRESNTGELFF
TRBV18	14	TRBJ2-3	CASSWGLGTDTQYF
TRBV7-9	15	TRBJ2-1	CASSSQDRGHNEQFF
TRBV6-6	14	TRBJ1-3	CASSYGSSGNTIYF
TRBV5-1	13	TRBJ1-5	CASSRTFNQPQHF
TRBV9	14	TRBJ2-3	CASSVGVSADTQYF
TRBV24-1	13	TRBJ1-5	CATSDLGQQPQHF
TRBV12-5	15	TRBJ1-3	CASGLLAESGNTIYF
TRBV7-2	12	TRBJ2-5	CASIGTQETQYF
TRBV24-1	14	TRBJ1-5	CATSGVSGGQPQHF
TRBV5-1	14	TRBJ2-5	CASSLDARGETQYF
TRBV20-1	15	TRBJ2-1	CSASGAHRPGNEQFF
TRBV6-5	17	TRBJ1-2	CASSYGGAGGREYGYTF
TRBV20-1	14	TRBJ2-2	CSASGGEWSGELFF
TRBV7-3	17	TRBJ1-1	CASSLRGQGAIDTEAFF
TRBV5-1	14	TRBJ2-2	CASSPGLATGELFF
TRBV20-1	15	TRBJ2-3	CSAILSKLNTDTQYF
TRBV7-2	13	TRBJ2-7	CASSRDLPYEQYF
TRBV29-1	14	TRBJ2-1	CSAPTGGSYNEQFF
TRBV20-1	14	TRBJ2-1	CSALTVLSYNEQFF